Listed here are 28 T cell receptor beta chains from one sample, sequenced in a study of blood T cells in healthy people across ages. Combining a sample-barcoded 5' primer with a J-beta primer mix, a second PCR ran for roughly 7 to 12 cycles. MiXCR, applied by TCRdb to the 5' RACE reads, yields one record per CDR3 protein. This table has 980,000 or so distinct CDR3 sequences, under 50% appearing once. Specimen: blood. These receptors were collected from a man aged 30 to 39 in good health.

This chain connects TRBV28 to TRBJ2-2; a possible D gene is TRBD1 (6 bases). V lost 6 bases, J lost 9 bases, and 23 bases lay in between. This CDR3 has 16 residues. Germline V gene lookup returns CDR1 MDHEN and CDR2 SYDVKM. The CDR3 DNA is TGTGCCAGCAGCCCTAGTTCAGGGGCGATATACCGGGAGCTGTTTTTT. This gives the protein CASSPSSGAIYRELFF. Filled out from reference TRBV28 and TRBJ2-2, the complete variable domain reads DVKVTQSSRYLVKRTGEKVFLECVQDMDHENMFWYRQDPGLGLRLIYFSYDVKMKEKGDIPEGYSVSREKKERFSLILESASTNQTSMYLCASSPSSGAIYRELFFGEGSRLTVL.

With regard to this clonotype: An end of the junction does not agree with germline; a read error may underlie this. This chain joins TRBV6-5 and TRBJ2-3, with D possibly matching TRBD2 (5 bases). The germline V gene has CDR1 MNHEY and CDR2 SVGAGI. This CDR3 comprises 12 residues. Here the CDR3 DNA reads TGTGCCAGCAGGGCGGGCACAGAGACGCAGTATTTT. Its protein is CASRAGTETQYF.

The chain combines TRBV3-1 with TRBJ2-4; no definite D call. The J call may be wrong; the DNA end is better matched by TRBJ2-7. The CDR3 is 16 amino acids. Per the germline V gene, CDR1 is LGHDT and CDR2 is YNNKEL (reference sequence). The CDR3: CASSQGGGSTTYEQYF. CDR3 nucleotide sequence: TGTGCCAGCAGCCAAGGTGGTGGGTCAACCACCTACGAGCAGTACTTC.

This clonotype was recorded a few times. The chain links TRBV9 to TRBJ2-1; no definite D call. Germline-derived CDR1 and CDR2 are SGDLS and YYNGEE. The V end was cut by 0 bases, the J end by 7 bases, with 8 bases between. The CDR3 loop spans 13 amino acids. This CDR3 is CASSVVARNEQFF. Written as DNA, the CDR3 is TGTGCCAGCAGCGTAGTGGCGAGGAATGAGCAGTTCTTC.

This clonotype came up a few times. The J gene is TRBJ2-3, the V gene TRBV20-1, with TRBD2 matching over 10 bases. The CDR3 totals 13 residues. Germline V gene sequence: CDR1 DFQATT, CDR2 SNEGSKA (reference sequence). Trimming took 6 bases from V and 2 from J; bases not matched to a gene: 2. The CDR3 spells CSATSGVTDTQYF. CDR3 nucleotides: TGCAGTGCAACTAGCGGGGTCACAGATACGCAGTATTTT.

This clonotype was recorded only once. The V and J genes are TRBV4-2 and TRBJ1-4, with D tentatively TRBD1 (5 bases). The CDR3 is 16 amino acids. Germline V CDR1 and CDR2: LGHNA, YNFKEQ. Trimming shortened V by 2 bases and J by 8 bases, and 18 bases separated the two germline ends. In DNA, the CDR3 is TGTGCCAGCAGCCAATCCCCGTCGCAGGGAGGGGAAAAACTGTTTTTT. As protein: CASSQSPSQGGEKLFF.

In this sample, this clonotype turned up a few times. This rearrangement joins TRBV29-1 to TRBJ2-1; the D gene could be TRBD1 or TRBD2 (7 bases each). The CDR3 has 14 amino acids. CDR1 is SQVTM and CDR2 is ANQGSEA in the germline V gene. CDR3 DNA: TGCAGTGTTTCGGCAGGGGGGGGCTACAATGAGCAGTTCTTC. Encoded protein: CSVSAGGGYNEQFF.

This clonotype was seen only a few times. The J gene is TRBJ1-1, the V gene TRBV6-1; a possible D gene is TRBD1 (6 bases). Germline V CDR1 and CDR2: MNHNS, SASEGT. V lost 5 bases, J lost 4 bases, and 14 bases lay in between. The CDR3 loop spans 14 amino acids. The CDR3 DNA follows: TGTGCCAGCAGTATGGGGGCGCTGGGCACTGAAGCTTTCTTT. This sequence encodes CASSMGALGTEAFF.

The genes are TRBV6-6 and TRBJ1-5, with D possibly TRBD1 on 5 matching bases. The CDR3 loop spans 12 amino acids. CDR1 is MNHNY, CDR2 SVGAGI, per germline (reference sequence). Trimming cost V 6 bases and J 11 bases, with 14 bases left between them. The CDR3 region is CASSLLGGSQHF. DNA for the CDR3: TGTGCCAGCAGCCTTTTGGGGGGATCCCAGCATTTT.

The V call is TRBV27, the J call TRBJ2-1; D is perhaps TRBD1 (6 bases). Trimming removed 3 bases at V and 10 bases at J, with 16 bases between. The germline CDR1 and CDR2 sequences are MNHEY and SMNVEV (reference sequence). This CDR3 contains 14 residues. Here the CDR3 DNA reads TGTGCCAGCAGTTTTTCAGGGGTGTTATACGAGCAGTTCTTC. Amino acid sequence: CASSFSGVLYEQFF.

This clonotype was counted between two and nine times. The V and J genes are TRBV6-5 and TRBJ2-7; D remains unclear. Trimming removed 1 base at V and 2 bases at J, with 9 bases between. This CDR3 is built from 14 residues. CDR1 is MNHEY, CDR2 SVGAGI, per germline. CDR3 bases: TGTGCCAGCAGTTACTTGGCCACAACCTACGAGCAGTACTTC. Its translation is CASSYLATTYEQYF.

CDR3 region: CASSQGGTEQFF. CDR3 bases: TGTGCCAGCAGCCAAGGAGGAACTGAGCAGTTCTTC. The chain employs TRBV4-2 and TRBJ2-1; no reliable D call. The CDR3 covers 12 residues. Germline values: CDR1 LGHNA, CDR2 YNFKEQ. Trimming removed 1 base from V and 9 bases from J, with 7 bases in between.

This rearrangement joins TRBV5-5 to TRBJ1-6, with D unclear. The CDR3 covers 14 residues. Germline V lookup: CDR1 SGHKS, CDR2 YYEKEE (reference sequence). The ends were cut back, 4 bases at V and 7 bases at J, with 12 bases in the middle. The CDR3 reads CASSVGSANSPLHF. Here the CDR3 DNA reads TGTGCCAGCAGCGTGGGCAGCGCCAATTCACCCCTCCACTTT.

This clonotype was picked up a small number of times. This sequence joins TRBV12-3 or TRBV12-4 and TRBJ2-1; 12 nucleotides agree with TRBD1. The length of the CDR3 is 15 residues. The J segment lost 9 bases and the V segment lost 4 bases, leaving 7 bases of the junction unmatched. CDR3 loop: CASSSPGQGAVEQFF. Here the CDR3 DNA reads TGTGCCAGCAGTTCGCCGGGACAGGGGGCGGTTGAGCAGTTCTTC.

This clonotype showed up just once. The V call is TRBV12-3 or TRBV12-4, the J call TRBJ1-2, with TRBD1 as a possible D gene (5 bases). Trimming pared 2 bases from V and 7 bases from J, leaving 8 bases between. This CDR3 is built from 12 residues. For the CDR3, the DNA is TGTGCCAGCAGTTTATGGGGCGGTGGCTACACCTTC. Translated: CASSLWGGGYTF.

This clonotype turned up a few times. The V gene is TRBV6-5, the J gene TRBJ2-1, with 16 nucleotides matching TRBD2. The CDR3 is made up of 19 amino acids. With 4 bases clipped from V and 0 bases from J, the junction kept 6 bases outside the gene matches. CDR1 is MNHEY and CDR2 is SVGAGI in the germline V gene. CDR3 protein: CASSSKGLAGGSSYNEQFF. Written as DNA, the CDR3 is TGTGCCAGCAGTTCTAAGGGACTAGCGGGGGGGAGCTCCTACAATGAGCAGTTCTTC.

In its sample, this clonotype was seen a few times. The V call is TRBV27, the J call TRBJ2-3; TRBD1 aligns across 7 bases. Unmatched junction bases numbered 7, after V lost 5 bases and J lost 2 bases. This CDR3 region has 15 residues. Germline assignment: CDR1 MNHEY and CDR2 SMNVEV (reference sequence). Here the CDR3 reads CASSQGQSLTDTQYF. The DNA of the CDR3 is TGTGCCAGCAGTCAGGGACAGTCCCTCACAGATACGCAGTATTTT.

For the CDR3, the DNA is TGTGCCAGCAGCGAAACCACACAGGGGACCCCCCACTTT. Translated: CASSETTQGTPHF. V usage is TRBV6-5 and J usage is TRBJ1-6; TRBD1 matches 7 bases. The CDR3 spans 13 residues. Germline V CDR1 and CDR2: MNHEY, SVGAGI. J lost 18 bases, V lost 6 bases, and 14 bases had no gene match.

This chain links TRBV29-1 with TRBJ2-7, with D uncertain. The V end was cut by 2 bases, the J end by 2 bases, with 7 bases between. Germline V gene data show CDR1 as SQVTM and CDR2 as ANQGSEA. The CDR3 extends over 12 amino acids. Written as DNA, the CDR3 is TGCAGCGTTGAATCAGGTCCCTACGAGCAGTACTTC. Protein sequence: CSVESGPYEQYF.

This clonotype showed up just a few times. This chain uses TRBV5-1 with TRBJ2-5, with D uncertain. In germline, CDR1 is SGHRS, CDR2 YFSETQ. Trimming cost V 0 bases and J 1 base, with 7 bases left between them. This CDR3 region has 14 residues. In DNA, the CDR3 is TGCGCCAGCAGCTTGGGGAGTAGCCAAGAGACCCAGTACTTC. It specifies CASSLGSSQETQYF.

The gene calls are TRBV6-2 or TRBV6-3 and TRBJ2-7; 7 positions agree with TRBD1. Losses at the gene ends were 7 bases for V and 3 bases for J; bases not matched to a gene: 3. This CDR3 spans 12 amino acids. Looked up from germline, CDR1 is MNHEY and CDR2 is SVGEGT. CDR3 DNA sequence: TGTGCCAGCAAGGACAGGAGCTACGAGCAGTACTTC. Protein sequence: CASKDRSYEQYF.

This clonotype came up once. The rearrangement joins TRBV6-5 to TRBJ2-6, with D unresolved. The CDR3 is 15 residues long. V gave up 2 bases and J gave up 2 bases, with 7 bases separating them. The V gene's germline CDR1 is MNHEY and CDR2 SVGAGI. The CDR3 protein is CASSYAATGANVLTF. CDR3 DNA: TGTGCCAGCAGTTACGCGGCTACTGGGGCCAACGTCCTGACTTTC.

The rearrangement links TRBV12-3 or TRBV12-4 to TRBJ2-1; D is unclear. The CDR3 sequence is 14 residues long. V gave up 7 bases and J gave up 6 bases, with 16 bases separating them. The CDR3 spells CASTSGPMGNEQFF. As DNA, the CDR3 is TGTGCCAGCACCTCGGGCCCTATGGGCAATGAGCAGTTCTTC.

This sequence joins TRBV5-6 and TRBJ1-5; D gene unclear. Germline V gives CDR1 SGHDT, CDR2 YYEEEE. The CDR3 sequence is 17 residues long. V was cut by 0 bases and J by 2 bases, with 15 bases left in between. In nucleotides, the CDR3 is TGTGCCAGCAGCTTGGGGCCTACCGGTGAGGGCAATCAGCCCCAGCATTTT. It specifies CASSLGPTGEGNQPQHF.

The CDR3 spells CSVESTGGEQFF. For the CDR3, the DNA is TGCAGCGTTGAAAGCACAGGGGGTGAGCAGTTCTTC. The chain employs TRBV29-1 and TRBJ2-1; 8 bases match TRBD1. Germline V CDR1 and CDR2: SQVTM, ANQGSEA. This CDR3 has 12 residues. Losses at the gene ends were 2 bases for V and 9 bases for J; bases not matched to a gene: 3.

The table lists this clonotype with many counts. This chain joins TRBV15 and TRBJ2-1; D unclear. Per the germline V gene, CDR1 is LNHNV and CDR2 is YYDKDF (reference sequence). V dropped 1 base and J dropped 7 bases, with 2 bases sitting between them. The CDR3 is made up of 11 amino acids. The DNA for the CDR3 is TGTGCCACCAGCAGAGTTAATGAGCAGTTCTTC. Its protein product is CATSRVNEQFF. Variable domain in full (rest from reference TRBV15 and TRBJ2-1): DAMVIQNPRYQVTQFGKPVTLSCSQTLNHNVMYWYQQKSSQAPKLLFHYYDKDFNNEADTPDNFQSRRPNTSFCFLDIRSPGLGDTAMYLCATSRVNEQFFGPGTRLTVL.

There are a few counts of this clonotype. The chain employs TRBV5-1 and TRBJ2-7; D remains unclear. This CDR3 region has 15 residues. Trimming left V 1 base short and J 2 bases short, with 13 bases between. Germline CDR1 is SGHRS and CDR2 is YFSETQ. CDR3 sequence reads: CASSLQGTTAYEQYF. CDR3 coding DNA: TGCGCCAGCAGCTTGCAAGGAACCACCGCCTACGAGCAGTACTTC.

This clonotype was seen more than once but under ten times. The rearrangement joins TRBV5-1 to TRBJ2-1; 7 nucleotides match TRBD2. CDR3 length equals 18 residues. Germline values: CDR1 SGHRS, CDR2 YFSETQ. The junction had 12 bases not matched to a gene; V was cut back by 3 bases and J by 0 bases. The CDR3 reads CASSSGRTSDSSYNEQFF. The CDR3 DNA is TGCGCCAGCAGCTCGGGCCGCACTAGCGACAGCTCCTACAATGAGCAGTTCTTC.